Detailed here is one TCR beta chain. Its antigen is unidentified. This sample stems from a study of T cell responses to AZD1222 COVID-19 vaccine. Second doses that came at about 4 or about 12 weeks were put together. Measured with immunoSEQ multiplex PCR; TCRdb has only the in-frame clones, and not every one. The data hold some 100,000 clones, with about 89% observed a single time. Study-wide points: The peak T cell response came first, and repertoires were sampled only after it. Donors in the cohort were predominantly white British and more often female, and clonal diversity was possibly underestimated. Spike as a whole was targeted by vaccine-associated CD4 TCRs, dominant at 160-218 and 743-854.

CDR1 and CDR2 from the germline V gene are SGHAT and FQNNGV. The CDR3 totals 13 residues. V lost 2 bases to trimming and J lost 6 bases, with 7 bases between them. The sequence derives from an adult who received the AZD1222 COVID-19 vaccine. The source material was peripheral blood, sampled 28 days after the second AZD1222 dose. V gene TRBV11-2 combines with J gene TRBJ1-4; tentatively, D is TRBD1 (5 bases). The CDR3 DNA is TGTGCCAGCAGCTTAATACAGGATGAAAAACTGTTTTTT. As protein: CASSLIQDEKLFF.